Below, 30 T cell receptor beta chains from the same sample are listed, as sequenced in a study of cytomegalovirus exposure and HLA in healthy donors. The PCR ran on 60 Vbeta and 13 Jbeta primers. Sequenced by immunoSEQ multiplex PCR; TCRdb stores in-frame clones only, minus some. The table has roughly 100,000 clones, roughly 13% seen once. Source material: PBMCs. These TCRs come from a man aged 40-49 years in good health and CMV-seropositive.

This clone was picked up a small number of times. CDR3 nucleotides: TGTGCCAGCAGTTCGGGAAAGGGCAATCAGCCCCAGCATTTT. Translating it yields CASSSGKGNQPQHF. The chain recombines TRBV2 with TRBJ1-5; D call uncertain. There are 14 residues in the CDR3. In germline, CDR1 is SNHLY, CDR2 FYNNEI. V lost 5 bases to trimming and J lost 2 bases, with 10 bases between them.

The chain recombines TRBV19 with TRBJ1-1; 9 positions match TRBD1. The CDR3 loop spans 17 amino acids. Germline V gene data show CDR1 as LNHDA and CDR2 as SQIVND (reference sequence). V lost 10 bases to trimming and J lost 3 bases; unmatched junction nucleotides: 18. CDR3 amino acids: CATLPQQGANGDTEAFF. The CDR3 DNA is TGTGCCACCCTCCCTCAACAGGGGGCGAATGGGGACACTGAAGCTTTCTTT.

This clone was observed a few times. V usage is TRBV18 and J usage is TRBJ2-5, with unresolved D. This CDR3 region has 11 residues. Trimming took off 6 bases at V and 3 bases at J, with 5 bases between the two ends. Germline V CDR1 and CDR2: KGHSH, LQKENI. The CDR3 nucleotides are TGTGCCAGCTCGTCCAAAGAGACCCAGTACTTC. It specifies CASSSKETQYF.

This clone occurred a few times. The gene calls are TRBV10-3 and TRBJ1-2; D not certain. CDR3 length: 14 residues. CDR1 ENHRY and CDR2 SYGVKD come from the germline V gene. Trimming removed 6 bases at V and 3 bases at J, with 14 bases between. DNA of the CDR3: TGTGCCATCAGCCCCGCCGGGTTCGACTATGGCTACACCTTC. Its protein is CAISPAGFDYGYTF.

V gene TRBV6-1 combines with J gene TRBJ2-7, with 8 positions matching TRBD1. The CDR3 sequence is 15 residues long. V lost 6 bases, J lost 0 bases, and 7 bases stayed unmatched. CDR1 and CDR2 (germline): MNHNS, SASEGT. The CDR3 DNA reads TGTGCCAGCAGAAGATCGACAGGGGACTCCTACGAGCAGTACTTC. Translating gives CASRRSTGDSYEQYF.

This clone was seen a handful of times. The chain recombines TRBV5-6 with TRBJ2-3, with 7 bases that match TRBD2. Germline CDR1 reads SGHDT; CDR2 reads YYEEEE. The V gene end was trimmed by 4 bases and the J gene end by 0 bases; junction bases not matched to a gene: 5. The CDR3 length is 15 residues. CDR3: CASSTLATSTDTQYF. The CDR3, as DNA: TGTGCCAGCAGCACACTAGCGACTAGCACAGATACGCAGTATTTT. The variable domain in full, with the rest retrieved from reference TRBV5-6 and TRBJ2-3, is DAGVTQSPTHLIKTRGQQVTLRCSPKSGHDTVSWYQQALGQGPQFIFQYYEEEERQRGNFPDRFSGHQFPNYSSELNVNALLLGDSALYLCASSTLATSTDTQYFGPGTRLTVL.

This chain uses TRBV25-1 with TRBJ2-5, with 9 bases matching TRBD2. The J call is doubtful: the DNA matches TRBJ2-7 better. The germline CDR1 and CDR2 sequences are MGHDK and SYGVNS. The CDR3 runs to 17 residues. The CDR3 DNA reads TGTGCCAGCAGTGAATCCCTAGCGGGGAGGGTCCACTACGAGCAGTACTTC. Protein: CASSESLAGRVHYEQYF.

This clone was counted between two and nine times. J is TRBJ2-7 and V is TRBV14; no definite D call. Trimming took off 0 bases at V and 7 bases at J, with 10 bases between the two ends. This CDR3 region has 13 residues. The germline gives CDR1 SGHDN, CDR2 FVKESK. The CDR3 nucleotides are TGTGCCAGCAGCCAAGAATTCGGGTATGAGCAGTACTTC. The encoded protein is CASSQEFGYEQYF.

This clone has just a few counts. CDR3 in amino acids: CASSLSGLGFEQYF. The CDR3 DNA follows: TGTGCCAGCAGTCTCTCCGGACTAGGTTTCGAGCAGTACTTC. This chain uses TRBV28 with TRBJ2-7, with TRBD2 matching 7 bases. After removal of 5 bases from V and 6 bases from J, the junction contained 10 bases not matched to a gene. The CDR3 loop spans 14 amino acids. Germline values: CDR1 MDHEN, CDR2 SYDVKM.

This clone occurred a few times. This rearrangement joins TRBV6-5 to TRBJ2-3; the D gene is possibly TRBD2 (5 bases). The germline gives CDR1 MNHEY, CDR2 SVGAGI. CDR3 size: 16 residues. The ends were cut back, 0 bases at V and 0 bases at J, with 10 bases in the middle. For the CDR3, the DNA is TGTGCCAGCAGTTACTCAACTAGAATTAGCACAGATACGCAGTATTTT. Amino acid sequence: CASSYSTRISTDTQYF.

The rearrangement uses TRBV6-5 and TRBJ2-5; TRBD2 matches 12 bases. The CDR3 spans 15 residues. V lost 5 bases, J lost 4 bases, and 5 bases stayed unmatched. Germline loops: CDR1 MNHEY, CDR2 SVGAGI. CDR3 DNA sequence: TGTGCCAGCAGTACCCCGGGACTAGCGGGAGAGACCCAGTACTTC. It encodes CASSTPGLAGETQYF.

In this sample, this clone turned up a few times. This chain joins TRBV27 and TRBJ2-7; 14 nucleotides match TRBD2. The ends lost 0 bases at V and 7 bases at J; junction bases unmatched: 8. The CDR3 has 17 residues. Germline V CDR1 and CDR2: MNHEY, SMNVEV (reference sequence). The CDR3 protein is CASSLSLGLAGVREQYF. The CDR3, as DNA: TGTGCCAGCAGTTTATCGTTGGGACTAGCGGGAGTGCGAGAGCAGTACTTC.

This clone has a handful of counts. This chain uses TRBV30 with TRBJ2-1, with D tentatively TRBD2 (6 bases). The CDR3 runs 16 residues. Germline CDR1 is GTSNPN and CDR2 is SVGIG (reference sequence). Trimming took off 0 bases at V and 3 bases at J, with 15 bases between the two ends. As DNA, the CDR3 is TGTGCCTGGAGTGTAAGGGGTAGCGGCCACTACAATGAGCAGTTCTTC. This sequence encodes CAWSVRGSGHYNEQFF.

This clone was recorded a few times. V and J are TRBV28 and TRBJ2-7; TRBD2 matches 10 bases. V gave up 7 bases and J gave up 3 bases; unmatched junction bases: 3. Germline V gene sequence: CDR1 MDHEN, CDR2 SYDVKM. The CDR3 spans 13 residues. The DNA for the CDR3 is TGTGCCAGCATTTCTAGCGGGAGCTACGAGCAGTACTTC. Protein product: CASISSGSYEQYF.

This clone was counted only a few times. The CDR3 coding sequence is TGTGCCAGCAGCTTACAACGGGAGGCAAACGAGCAGTACTTC. Translation gives CASSLQREANEQYF. J is TRBJ2-7 and V is TRBV7-9, with 7 nucleotides matching TRBD2. This CDR3 has 14 amino acids. The junction had 6 bases not matched to a gene; V was cut back by 2 bases and J by 5 bases. Germline assignment: CDR1 SEHNR and CDR2 FQNEAQ (reference sequence).

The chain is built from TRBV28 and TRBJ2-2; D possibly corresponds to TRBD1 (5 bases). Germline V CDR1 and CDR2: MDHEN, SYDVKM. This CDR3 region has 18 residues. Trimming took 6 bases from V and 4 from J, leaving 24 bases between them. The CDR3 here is CASSLALFAPRGTGELFF. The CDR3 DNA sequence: TGTGCCAGCAGCTTAGCTCTGTTTGCGCCAAGGGGCACCGGGGAGCTGTTTTTT.

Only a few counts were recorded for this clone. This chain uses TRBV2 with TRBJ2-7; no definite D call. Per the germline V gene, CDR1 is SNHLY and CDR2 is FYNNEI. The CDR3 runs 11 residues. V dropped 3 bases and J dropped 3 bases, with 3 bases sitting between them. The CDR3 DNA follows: TGTGCCAGCAGTGATAGCTACGAGCAGTACTTC. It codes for CASSDSYEQYF.

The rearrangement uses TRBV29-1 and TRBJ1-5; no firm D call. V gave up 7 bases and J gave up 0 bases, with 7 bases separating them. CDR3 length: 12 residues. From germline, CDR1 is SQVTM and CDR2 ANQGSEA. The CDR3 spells CSAIISNQPQHF. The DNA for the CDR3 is TGCAGCGCCATCATTAGCAATCAGCCCCAGCATTTT.

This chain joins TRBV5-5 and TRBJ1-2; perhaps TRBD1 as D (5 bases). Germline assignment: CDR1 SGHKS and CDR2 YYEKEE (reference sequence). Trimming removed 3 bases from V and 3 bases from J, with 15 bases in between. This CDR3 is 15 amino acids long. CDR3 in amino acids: CASSSTMTVYYGYTF. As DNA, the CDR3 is TGTGCCAGCAGCTCAACAATGACAGTTTACTATGGCTACACCTTC.

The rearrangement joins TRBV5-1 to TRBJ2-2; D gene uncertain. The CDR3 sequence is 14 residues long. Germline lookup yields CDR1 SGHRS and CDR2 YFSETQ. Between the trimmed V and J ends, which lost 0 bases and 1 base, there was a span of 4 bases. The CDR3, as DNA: TGCGCCAGCAGCTTGGGGCAGAACACCGGGGAGCTGTTTTTT. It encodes CASSLGQNTGELFF.

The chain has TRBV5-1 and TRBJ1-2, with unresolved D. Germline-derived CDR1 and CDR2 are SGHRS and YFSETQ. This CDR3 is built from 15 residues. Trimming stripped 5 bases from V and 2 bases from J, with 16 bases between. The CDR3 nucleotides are TGCGCCAGCAGTTCCGCCGAGACGGGAAACTATGGCTACACCTTC. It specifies CASSSAETGNYGYTF.

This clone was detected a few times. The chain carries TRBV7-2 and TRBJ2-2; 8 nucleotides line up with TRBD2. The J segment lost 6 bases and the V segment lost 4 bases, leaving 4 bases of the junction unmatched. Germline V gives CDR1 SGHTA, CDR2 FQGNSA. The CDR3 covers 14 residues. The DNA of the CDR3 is TGTGCCAGCAGCTCCTCGGGAGGGGCCGGGGAGCTGTTTTTT. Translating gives CASSSSGGAGELFF.

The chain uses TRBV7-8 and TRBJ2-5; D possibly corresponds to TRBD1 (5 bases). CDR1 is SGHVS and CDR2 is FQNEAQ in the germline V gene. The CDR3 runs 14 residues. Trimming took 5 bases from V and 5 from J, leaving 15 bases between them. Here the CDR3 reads CASSPVWGGETQYF. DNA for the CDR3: TGTGCCAGCAGCCCCGTATGGGGCGGCGAGACCCAGTACTTC. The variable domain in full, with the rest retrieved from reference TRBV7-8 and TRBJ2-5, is GAGVSQSPRYKVAKRGQDVALRCDPISGHVSLFWYQQALGQGPEFLTYFQNEAQLDKSGLPSDRFFAERPEGSVSTLKIQRTQQEDSAVYLCASSPVWGGETQYFGPGTRLLVL.

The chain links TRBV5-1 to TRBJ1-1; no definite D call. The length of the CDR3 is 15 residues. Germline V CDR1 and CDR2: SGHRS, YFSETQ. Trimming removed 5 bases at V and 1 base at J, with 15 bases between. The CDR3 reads CASRPNIQPNTEAFF. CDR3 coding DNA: TGCGCCAGCAGACCGAACATTCAACCGAACACTGAAGCTTTCTTT.

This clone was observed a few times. CDR3 amino acids: CASKLAGSYPGELFF. The CDR3 DNA is TGTGCCAGCAAACTAGCGGGTAGTTACCCCGGGGAGCTGTTTTTT. The chain employs TRBV27 and TRBJ2-2; TRBD2 agrees at 9 bases. The length of the CDR3 is 15 residues. Germline-derived CDR1 and CDR2 are MNHEY and SMNVEV (reference sequence). V shed 7 bases, J shed 6 bases, and the junction held 9 bases outside the gene matches.

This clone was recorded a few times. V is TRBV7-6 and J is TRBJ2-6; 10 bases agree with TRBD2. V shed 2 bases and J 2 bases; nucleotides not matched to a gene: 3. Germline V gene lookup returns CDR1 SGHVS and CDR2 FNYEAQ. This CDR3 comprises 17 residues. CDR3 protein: CASSLLAGGTGANVLTF. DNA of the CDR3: TGTGCCAGCAGCTTATTAGCGGGAGGTACTGGGGCCAACGTCCTGACTTTC. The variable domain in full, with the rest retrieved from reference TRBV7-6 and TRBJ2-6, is GAGVSQSPRYKVTKRGQDVALRCDPISGHVSLYWYRQALGQGPEFLTYFNYEAQQDKSGLPNDRFSAERPEGSISTLTIQRTEQRDSAMYRCASSLLAGGTGANVLTFGAGSRLTVL.

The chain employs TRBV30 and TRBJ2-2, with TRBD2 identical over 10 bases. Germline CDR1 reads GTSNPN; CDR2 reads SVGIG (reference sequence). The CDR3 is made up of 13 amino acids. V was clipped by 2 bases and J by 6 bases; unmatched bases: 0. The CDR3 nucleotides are TGTGCCTGGAGTAGCGGGAGGGCCGGGGAGCTGTTTTTT. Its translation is CAWSSGRAGELFF.

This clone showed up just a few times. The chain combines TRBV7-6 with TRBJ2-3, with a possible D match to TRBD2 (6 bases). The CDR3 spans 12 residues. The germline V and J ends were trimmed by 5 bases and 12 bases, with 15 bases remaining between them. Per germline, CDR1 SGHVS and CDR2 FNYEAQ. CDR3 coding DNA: TGTGCCAGCAGCCCAACTTGGGGGGACCAGTATTTT. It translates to CASSPTWGDQYF. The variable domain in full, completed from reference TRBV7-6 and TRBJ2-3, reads GAGVSQSPRYKVTKRGQDVALRCDPISGHVSLYWYRQALGQGPEFLTYFNYEAQQDKSGLPNDRFSAERPEGSISTLTIQRTEQRDSAMYRCASSPTWGDQYFGPGTRLTVL.

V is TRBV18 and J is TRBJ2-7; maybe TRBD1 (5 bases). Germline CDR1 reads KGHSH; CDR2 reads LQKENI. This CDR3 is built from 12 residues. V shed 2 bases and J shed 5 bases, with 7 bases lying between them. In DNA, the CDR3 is TGTGCCAGCTCACCAGGGGCCCACGAGCAGTACTTC. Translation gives CASSPGAHEQYF. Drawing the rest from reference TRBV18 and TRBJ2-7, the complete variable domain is NAGVMQNPRHLVRRRGQEARLRCSPMKGHSHVYWYRQLPEEGLKFMVYLQKENIIDESGMPKERFSAEFPKEGPSILRIQQVVRGDSAAYFCASSPGAHEQYFGPGTRLTVT.

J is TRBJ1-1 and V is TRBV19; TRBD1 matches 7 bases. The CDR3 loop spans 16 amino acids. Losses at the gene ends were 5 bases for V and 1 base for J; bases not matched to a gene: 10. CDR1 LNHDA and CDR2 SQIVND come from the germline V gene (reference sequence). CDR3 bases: TGTGCCAGTAGTTGGGACAGCGAGAGATGGAACACTGAAGCTTTCTTT. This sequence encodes CASSWDSERWNTEAFF.